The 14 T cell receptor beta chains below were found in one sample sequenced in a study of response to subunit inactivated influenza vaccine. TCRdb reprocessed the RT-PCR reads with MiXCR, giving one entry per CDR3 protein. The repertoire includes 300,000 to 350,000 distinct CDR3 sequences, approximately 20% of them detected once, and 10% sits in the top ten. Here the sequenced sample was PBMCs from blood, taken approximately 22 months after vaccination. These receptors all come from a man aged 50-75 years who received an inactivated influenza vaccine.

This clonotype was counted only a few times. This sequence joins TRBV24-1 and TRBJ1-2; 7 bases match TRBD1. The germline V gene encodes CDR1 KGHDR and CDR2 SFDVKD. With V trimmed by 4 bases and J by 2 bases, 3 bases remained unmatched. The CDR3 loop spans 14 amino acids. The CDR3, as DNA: TGTGCCACCAGTGACCGCAGGGGGAACTATGGCTACACCTTC. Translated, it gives CATSDRRGNYGYTF.

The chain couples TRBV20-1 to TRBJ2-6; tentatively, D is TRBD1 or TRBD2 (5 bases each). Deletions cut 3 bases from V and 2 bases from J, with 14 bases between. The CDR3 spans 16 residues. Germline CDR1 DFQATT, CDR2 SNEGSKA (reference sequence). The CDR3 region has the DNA TGCAGTGCTAGTGGCAGGGAGAGGACTGGGGCCAACGTCCTGACTTTC. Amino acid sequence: CSASGRERTGANVLTF.

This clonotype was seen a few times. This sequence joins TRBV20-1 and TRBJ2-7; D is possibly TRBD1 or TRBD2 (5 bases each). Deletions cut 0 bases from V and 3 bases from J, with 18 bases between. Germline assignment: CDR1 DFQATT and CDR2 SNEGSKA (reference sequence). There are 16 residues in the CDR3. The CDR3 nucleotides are TGCAGTGCTAGAGACCGGGACGGAACTCAACTCTACGAGCAGTACTTC. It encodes CSARDRDGTQLYEQYF.

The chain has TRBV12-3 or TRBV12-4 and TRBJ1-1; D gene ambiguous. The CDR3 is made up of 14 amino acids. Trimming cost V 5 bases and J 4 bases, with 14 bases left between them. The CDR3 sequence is CASSPAVGFTEAFF. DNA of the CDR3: TGTGCCAGCAGTCCCGCCGTAGGTTTCACTGAAGCTTTCTTT.

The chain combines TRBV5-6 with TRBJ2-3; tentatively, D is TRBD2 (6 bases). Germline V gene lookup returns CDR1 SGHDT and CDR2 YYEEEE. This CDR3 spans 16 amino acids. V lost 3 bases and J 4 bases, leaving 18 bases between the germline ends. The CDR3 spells CASSWTFSGGADTQYF. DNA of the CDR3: TGTGCCAGCAGCTGGACCTTTAGCGGAGGCGCAGATACGCAGTATTTT.

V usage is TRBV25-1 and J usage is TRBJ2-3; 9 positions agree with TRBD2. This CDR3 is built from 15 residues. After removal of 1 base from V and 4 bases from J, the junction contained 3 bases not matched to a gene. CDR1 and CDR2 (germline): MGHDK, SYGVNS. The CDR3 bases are TGTGCCAGCAGTGAATGGCGGGGGGGAGCAGATACGCAGTATTTT. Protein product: CASSEWRGGADTQYF.

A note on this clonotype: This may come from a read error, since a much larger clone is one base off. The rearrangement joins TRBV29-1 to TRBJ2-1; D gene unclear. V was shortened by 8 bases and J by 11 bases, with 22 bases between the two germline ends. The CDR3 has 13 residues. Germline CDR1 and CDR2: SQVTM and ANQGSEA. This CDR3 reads CSIGLSGPLKQFF. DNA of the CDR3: TGCAGCATTGGGCTTTCCGGGCCCCTAAAGCAGTTCTTC.

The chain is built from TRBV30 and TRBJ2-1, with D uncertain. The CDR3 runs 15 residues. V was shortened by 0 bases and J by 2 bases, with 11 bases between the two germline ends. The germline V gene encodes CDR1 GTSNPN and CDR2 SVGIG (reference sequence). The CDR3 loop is CAWSVQDGPYNEQFF. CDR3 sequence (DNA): TGTGCCTGGAGTGTACAAGACGGGCCCTACAATGAGCAGTTCTTC.

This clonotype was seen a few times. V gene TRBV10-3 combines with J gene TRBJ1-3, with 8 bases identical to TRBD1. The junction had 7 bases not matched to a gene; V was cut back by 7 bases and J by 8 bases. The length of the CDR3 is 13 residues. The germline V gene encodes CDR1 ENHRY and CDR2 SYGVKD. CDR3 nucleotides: TGTGCCATCATCGGACAGGGTAAAGACACCATATATTTT. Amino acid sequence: CAIIGQGKDTIYF.

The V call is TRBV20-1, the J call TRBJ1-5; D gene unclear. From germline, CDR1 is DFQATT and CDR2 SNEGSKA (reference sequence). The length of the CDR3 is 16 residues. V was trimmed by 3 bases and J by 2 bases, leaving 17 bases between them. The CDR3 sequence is CSARSRTGLGNQPQHF. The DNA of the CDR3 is TGCAGTGCTAGGTCTCGGACGGGTCTGGGCAATCAGCCCCAGCATTTT.

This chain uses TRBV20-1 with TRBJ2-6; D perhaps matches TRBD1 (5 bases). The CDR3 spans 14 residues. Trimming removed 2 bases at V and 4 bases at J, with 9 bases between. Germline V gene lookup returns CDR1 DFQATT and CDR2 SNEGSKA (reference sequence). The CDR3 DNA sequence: TGCAGTGCTAGAATGGGGCTCGGGGCCAACGTCCTGACTTTC. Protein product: CSARMGLGANVLTF.

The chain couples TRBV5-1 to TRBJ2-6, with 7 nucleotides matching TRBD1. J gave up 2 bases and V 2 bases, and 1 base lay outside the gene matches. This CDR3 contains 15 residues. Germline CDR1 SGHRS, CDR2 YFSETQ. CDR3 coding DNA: TGCGCCAGCAGCTTACAGGGGACTGGGGCCAACGTCCTGACTTTC. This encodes CASSLQGTGANVLTF.

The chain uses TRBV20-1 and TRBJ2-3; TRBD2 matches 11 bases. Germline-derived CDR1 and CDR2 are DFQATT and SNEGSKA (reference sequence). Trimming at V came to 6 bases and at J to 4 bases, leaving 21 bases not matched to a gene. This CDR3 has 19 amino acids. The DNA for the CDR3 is TGCAGTGCCGCAGGTGTGATAGCGGGAGGGCCTCGTGGTGCAGATACGCAGTATTTT. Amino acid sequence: CSAAGVIAGGPRGADTQYF.

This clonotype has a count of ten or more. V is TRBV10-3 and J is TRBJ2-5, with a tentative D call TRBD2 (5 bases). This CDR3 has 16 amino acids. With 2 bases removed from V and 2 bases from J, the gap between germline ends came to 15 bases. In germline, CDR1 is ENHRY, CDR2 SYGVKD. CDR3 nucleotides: TGTGCCATCAGTGAGCGGGGTGCATCTGGTCAAGAGACCCAGTACTTC. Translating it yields CAISERGASGQETQYF.